This passage covers 24 T cell receptor beta chains from one sample sequenced in a study of blood T cell repertoires in COVID-19. This table comes from immunoSEQ multiplex PCR, and its TCRdb copy is limited to in-frame clones, with some not included. The top ten hold 1% to 1.5% of the sample, which has around 380,000 clones, 80% to 90% seen once. Sample: PBMCs or T cells enriched from blood (not recorded which). The receptors originated from a man aged 25-45 years who had recovered from COVID-19.

This chain uses TRBV7-9 with TRBJ1-4; unclear D gene. CDR3 length: 15 residues. Germline-derived CDR1 and CDR2 are SEHNR and FQNEAQ (reference sequence). V lost 3 bases and J 5 bases, leaving 13 bases between the germline ends. The CDR3 loop is CASSLGPGINEKLFF. The CDR3 nucleotides are TGTGCCAGCAGCTTGGGCCCAGGAATAAATGAAAAACTGTTTTTT.

The chain combines TRBV27 with TRBJ1-5; D not resolved. Trimming left V 0 bases short and J 7 bases short, with 13 bases between. CDR3 length: 15 residues. CDR1 is MNHEY and CDR2 is SMNVEV in the germline V gene (reference sequence). CDR3 bases: TGTGCCAGCAGTTTATCGGAAGGCGCGGGCCAGCCCCAGCATTTT. Protein sequence: CASSLSEGAGQPQHF.

The chain carries TRBV14 and TRBJ1-6; no clear D gene. The V gene's germline CDR1 is SGHDN and CDR2 FVKESK. This CDR3 contains 15 residues. The V and J ends lost 2 bases and 9 bases respectively, with 14 bases between them. CDR3 sequence (DNA): TGTGCCAGCAGCCAAAACTCCGGGTCGTTTTCACCCCTCCACTTT. It yields the protein CASSQNSGSFSPLHF.

This clone has a single count. Other DNA sequences from this sample encode an identical CDR3 as well. The gene calls are TRBV6-5 and TRBJ1-6; D call uncertain. V lost 6 bases to trimming and J lost 7 bases, with 10 bases between them. The CDR3 loop spans 13 amino acids. Germline loops: CDR1 MNHEY, CDR2 SVGAGI. The CDR3 loop reads CASSYSRNSPLHF. The CDR3 coding sequence is TGTGCCAGCAGCTATAGTCGGAATTCACCCCTCCACTTT.

The V and J genes are TRBV6-1 and TRBJ2-5; TRBD1 agrees at 9 bases. With 1 base clipped from V and 5 bases from J, the junction kept 2 bases outside the gene matches. Germline loops: CDR1 MNHNS, CDR2 SASEGT. The CDR3 extends over 14 amino acids. The CDR3: CASSEGGTGETQYF. CDR3 in DNA: TGTGCCAGCAGTGAAGGAGGGACAGGGGAGACCCAGTACTTC.

The chain has TRBV6-1 and TRBJ2-1; D possibly corresponds to TRBD2 (5 bases). The V end lost 2 bases, the J end lost 0 bases, and 11 bases lay between the germline ends. This CDR3 spans 16 amino acids. The germline gives CDR1 MNHNS, CDR2 SASEGT. Written as DNA, the CDR3 is TGTGCCAGCAGTGAATTTGCGAGGGTCTCCTACAATGAGCAGTTCTTC. Translated: CASSEFARVSYNEQFF.

The gene calls are TRBV9 and TRBJ1-4; TRBD1 matches 9 bases. CDR3 length: 16 residues. With 0 bases clipped from V and 5 bases from J, the junction kept 5 bases outside the gene matches. Germline CDR1 and CDR2: SGDLS and YYNGEE. The CDR3 spells CASSVEGTGRNEKLFF. Here the CDR3 DNA reads TGTGCCAGCAGCGTAGAAGGGACAGGGAGGAATGAAAAACTGTTTTTT.

This chain's CDR3 is CASRYPGPAYEQYF. The CDR3 coding sequence is TGTGCCAGCAGATATCCCGGTCCCGCCTACGAGCAGTACTTC. The V gene is TRBV7-3, the J gene TRBJ2-7; D is uncertain. With 6 bases removed from V and 2 bases from J, the gap between germline ends came to 14 bases. Germline CDR1 and CDR2: SGHTA and FQGTGA. CDR3 size: 14 residues.

V gene TRBV10-1 combines with J gene TRBJ1-1; 10 bases agree with TRBD1. The V and J ends lost 0 bases and 0 bases, in that order; junction bases with no gene match: 7. Germline CDR1 reads WNHNN; CDR2 reads SYGVQD (reference sequence). This CDR3 is built from 18 residues. The CDR3 nucleotides are TGCGCCAGCAGTGAGTCGAGGGACAGGGGTCGAGTGAACACTGAAGCTTTCTTT. Protein product: CASSESRDRGRVNTEAFF.

CDR3 DNA: TGTGCCAGCGGCTGGACAGGGAAGAATCAGCCCCAGCATTTT. It specifies CASGWTGKNQPQHF. The V call is TRBV27, the J call TRBJ1-5, with TRBD1 matching over 8 bases. Germline CDR1 reads MNHEY; CDR2 reads SMNVEV (reference sequence). The CDR3 is 14 residues long. J lost 4 bases, V lost 8 bases, and 7 bases had no gene match.

This rearrangement joins TRBV6-5 to TRBJ1-4, with TRBD1 matching over 10 bases. With 0 bases clipped from V and 11 bases from J, the junction kept 9 bases outside the gene matches. In germline, CDR1 is MNHEY, CDR2 SVGAGI. The CDR3 is 16 residues long. CDR3 protein: CASSYSLPGQGWKLFF. CDR3 DNA: TGTGCCAGCAGTTACTCACTTCCGGGACAGGGGTGGAAACTGTTTTTT.

The chain has TRBV4-1 and TRBJ2-5, with 12 bases identical to TRBD2. This CDR3 region has 16 residues. With V trimmed by 3 bases and J by 5 bases, 7 bases remained unmatched. The germline V gene encodes CDR1 MGHRA and CDR2 YSYEKL. In DNA, the CDR3 is TGCGCCAGCAGCCATCCCGGACTAGCGGGGTCGGAGACCCAGTACTTC. Translation: CASSHPGLAGSETQYF.

V gene TRBV6-6 combines with J gene TRBJ1-2, with D possibly TRBD1 on 6 matching bases. Trimming cost V 0 bases and J 5 bases, with 13 bases left between them. Germline assignment: CDR1 MNHNY and CDR2 SVGAGI (reference sequence). CDR3 length: 15 amino acids. CDR3 sequence (DNA): TGTGCCAGCAGTTACTCTACAGGGCCCCGGTATGGCTACACCTTC. This codes for CASSYSTGPRYGYTF.

This rearrangement joins TRBV25-1 to TRBJ1-2, with TRBD1 as a possible D gene (5 bases). V was pared by 4 bases and J by 2 bases, with 8 bases between. This CDR3 is built from 13 residues. In germline, CDR1 is MGHDK, CDR2 SYGVNS. CDR3 DNA: TGTGCCAGCAGTGTGACAGCGAACTATGGCTACACCTTC. Protein: CASSVTANYGYTF.

The chain couples TRBV30 to TRBJ1-3; D uncertain. The CDR3 spans 16 residues. Trimming cost V 0 bases and J 0 bases, with 12 bases left between them. CDR1 and CDR2 from the germline V gene are GTSNPN and SVGIG (reference sequence). CDR3 protein: CAWSVLAKISGNTIYF. The CDR3 coding sequence is TGTGCCTGGAGTGTACTTGCTAAAATCTCTGGAAACACCATATATTTT.

V is TRBV29-1 and J is TRBJ2-3; TRBD1 might be the D (6 bases). The CDR3 is 12 amino acids. The V end was cut by 8 bases, the J end by 4 bases, with 13 bases between. The V gene's germline CDR1 is SQVTM and CDR2 ANQGSEA. CDR3 protein: CSQKRGSDTQYF. The CDR3 DNA reads as TGCAGCCAAAAGAGGGGGTCAGATACGCAGTATTTT.

The genes are TRBV3-1 (or the pseudogene TRBV3-2) and TRBJ1-2; TRBD1 is a possible D gene (5 bases). The germline V gene has CDR1 LGHDT and CDR2 YNNKEL (reference sequence). The CDR3 is 11 amino acids. V lost 5 bases and J 8 bases, leaving 9 bases between the germline ends. This CDR3 reads CASSRGWGYTF. The CDR3 DNA reads as TGTGCCAGCAGCAGGGGCTGGGGCTACACCTTC.

The CDR3 sequence: CASSVSGSTDTQYF. CDR3 in DNA: TGTGCCAGCAGCGTATCCGGTTCCACAGATACGCAGTATTTT. This chain uses TRBV9 with TRBJ2-3; D gene unclear. CDR1 SGDLS and CDR2 YYNGEE come from the germline V gene. The V end lost 1 base, the J end lost 2 bases, and 8 bases lay between the germline ends. The CDR3 is made up of 14 amino acids. Using reference TRBV9 and TRBJ2-3 for the parts outside the CDR3, the full variable domain is DSGVTQTPKHLITATGQRVTLRCSPRSGDLSVYWYQQSLDQGLQFLIQYYNGEERAKGNILERFSAQQFPDLHSELNLSSLELGDSALYFCASSVSGSTDTQYFGPGTRLTVL.

The chain recombines TRBV3-1 (or the pseudogene TRBV3-2) with TRBJ1-1; D is unclear. CDR1 LGHDT and CDR2 YNNKEL come from the germline V gene (reference sequence). CDR3 size: 11 residues. V dropped 4 bases and J dropped 6 bases, with 6 bases sitting between them. The CDR3 nucleotides are TGTGCCAGCAGCCGAGGTCCTGAAGCTTTCTTT. This gives the protein CASSRGPEAFF.

The V and J genes are TRBV4-3 and TRBJ2-2, with 13 bases aligning to TRBD2. Germline V gives CDR1 LGHNA, CDR2 YSLEER. The ends lost 4 bases at V and 4 bases at J; junction bases unmatched: 6. The CDR3 totals 17 residues. The CDR3 nucleotides read TGCGCCAGCAGCCCGGGACTAGCGGGGACTTTCACCGGGGAGCTGTTTTTT. Protein sequence: CASSPGLAGTFTGELFF.

The chain couples TRBV5-8 to TRBJ2-3; unclear D gene. The CDR3 length is 15 residues. Trimming took off 0 bases at V and 2 bases at J, with 10 bases between the two ends. From germline, CDR1 is SGHTS and CDR2 YDEGEE. CDR3 loop: CASSLGQVPTDTQYF. CDR3 coding DNA: TGTGCCAGCAGCTTGGGGCAGGTTCCCACAGATACGCAGTATTTT.

The chain uses TRBV10-2 and TRBJ2-2, with 7 bases that match TRBD1. The V gene end was trimmed by 10 bases and the J gene end by 6 bases; junction bases not matched to a gene: 11. The CDR3 extends over 14 amino acids. In germline, CDR1 is WSHSY, CDR2 SAAADI. This CDR3 reads CATSRETGSGELFF. In nucleotides, the CDR3 is TGCGCCACCTCGAGGGAGACAGGGTCCGGGGAGCTGTTTTTT.

This chain connects TRBV6-5 to TRBJ1-1; a possible D gene is TRBD1 (5 bases). The ends were cut back, 6 bases at V and 0 bases at J, with 14 bases in the middle. Per germline, CDR1 MNHEY and CDR2 SVGAGI. The CDR3 loop spans 15 amino acids. CDR3 nucleotide sequence: TGTGCCAGCAGGTCACGACAGACCTTGAACACTGAAGCTTTCTTT. The encoded protein is CASRSRQTLNTEAFF.

The V call is TRBV6-1, the J call TRBJ1-5; 9 bases map to TRBD1. The CDR3 consists of 16 residues. The ends lost 3 bases at V and 4 bases at J; junction bases unmatched: 7. Germline CDR1 MNHNS, CDR2 SASEGT. This CDR3 reads CASSDRGQGPNQPQHF. DNA for the CDR3: TGTGCCAGCAGTGATCGGGGACAGGGCCCGAATCAGCCCCAGCATTTT.